One and the same sample provided the 24 T cell receptor beta chains below, sequenced in a study of cytomegalovirus exposure and HLA in healthy donors. Researchers ran the PCR with 60 Vbeta and 13 Jbeta primers. Data came from immunoSEQ multiplex PCR; TCRdb stores just in-frame clones and leaves some out. The sample records approximately 54,000 clones, approximately 82% being singletons. The source material was PBMCs. The receptors originated from a woman younger than 35 in good health and CMV-seronegative.

This clone turned up a few times. V and J are TRBV19 and TRBJ2-7; 16 bases line up with TRBD2. V trimming: 6 bases; J trimming: 2 bases; junction bases outside the gene matches: 16. This CDR3 is 20 amino acids long. Germline V gene lookup returns CDR1 LNHDA and CDR2 SQIVND (reference sequence). DNA of the CDR3: TGTGCCAGTAGCAAACGCAAAGCACCGGGACTAGCGGGAGGGCCCTACGAGCAGTACTTC. Protein: CASSKRKAPGLAGGPYEQYF.

This clone was counted once. The V gene is TRBV5-8, the J gene TRBJ2-2, with 13 bases that match TRBD2. The V gene's germline CDR1 is SGHTS and CDR2 YDEGEE. The CDR3 is 17 amino acids. V shed 3 bases and J 4 bases; nucleotides not matched to a gene: 6. The CDR3 is CASSSGTSGIPTGELFF. The CDR3 region has the DNA TGTGCCAGCAGCTCCGGGACTAGCGGGATCCCCACCGGGGAGCTGTTTTTT.

This sequence joins TRBV19 and TRBJ1-5; 7 nucleotides agree with TRBD1. After removal of 6 bases from V and 5 bases from J, the junction contained 10 bases not matched to a gene. The CDR3 is made up of 15 amino acids. Germline CDR1 reads LNHDA; CDR2 reads SQIVND (reference sequence). CDR3 nucleotides: TGTGCCAGTAGGACAGGGAGGAGTACGTATCAGCCCCAGCATTTT. It translates to CASRTGRSTYQPQHF. The whole variable domain, remainder taken from reference TRBV19 and TRBJ1-5, is DGGITQSPKYLFRKEGQNVTLSCEQNLNHDAMYWYRQDPGQGLRLIYYSQIVNDFQKGDIAEGYSVSREKKESFPLTVTSAQKNPTAFYLCASRTGRSTYQPQHFGDGTRLSIL.

The chain uses TRBV15 and TRBJ2-7, with 9 bases identical to TRBD1. J gave up 7 bases and V 2 bases, and 12 bases lay outside the gene matches. Germline V gene sequence: CDR1 LNHNV, CDR2 YYDKDF (reference sequence). The length of the CDR3 is 16 residues. CDR3 in DNA: TGTGCCACCAGCAGACGATCCGGGACAGGGTCCGAAGAGCAGTACTTC. Its protein is CATSRRSGTGSEEQYF.

The J gene is TRBJ2-3, the V gene TRBV10-3, with 7 bases identical to TRBD2. This CDR3 is 15 amino acids long. Looked up from germline, CDR1 is ENHRY and CDR2 is SYGVKD. Trimming removed 2 bases from V and 5 bases from J; junction bases left unmatched: 7. Written as DNA, the CDR3 is TGTGCCATCAGTGAGCGACTAGCCGCCCAAGATACGCAGTATTTT. Its protein is CAISERLAAQDTQYF.

The chain recombines TRBV5-4 with TRBJ2-6, with TRBD2 identical over 14 bases. With V trimmed by 4 bases and J by 0 bases, 9 bases remained unmatched. CDR3 length equals 20 residues. The germline gives CDR1 SGHNT, CDR2 YYREEE (reference sequence). The CDR3 loop reads CASSIGTSGGFYSGANVLTF. The CDR3 DNA sequence: TGTGCCAGCAGCATCGGGACTAGCGGGGGATTTTACTCTGGGGCCAACGTCCTGACTTTC.

This CDR3 reads CASSLELSGIKGYTF. The CDR3 nucleotides are TGTGCCAGCAGCTTAGAGCTCTCAGGCATAAAAGGCTACACCTTC. The chain uses TRBV7-9 and TRBJ1-2; D is uncertain. The CDR3 totals 15 residues. V lost 1 base to trimming and J lost 8 bases, with 17 bases between them. Germline CDR1 is SEHNR and CDR2 is FQNEAQ (reference sequence).

The chain recombines TRBV28 with TRBJ2-7, with D perhaps TRBD2 (5 bases). V lost 8 bases and J 6 bases, leaving 14 bases between the germline ends. Germline V gene sequence: CDR1 MDHEN, CDR2 SYDVKM. This CDR3 is built from 12 residues. The CDR3 loop reads CASHSLGSEQYF. As DNA, the CDR3 is TGTGCCAGCCACTCCTTGGGGAGCGAGCAGTACTTC.

The chain is built from TRBV14 and TRBJ1-5; 7 bases align to TRBD1. After removal of 6 bases from V and 8 bases from J, the junction contained 4 bases not matched to a gene. In germline, CDR1 is SGHDN, CDR2 FVKESK. The CDR3 contains 12 residues. In nucleotides, the CDR3 is TGTGCCAGCAGTCTAGACAGGGAGCCCCAGCATTTT. It encodes CASSLDREPQHF.

V is TRBV10-3 and J is TRBJ2-1; weak D call: TRBD1 (6 bases). The CDR3 length is 15 residues. The V and J ends lost 0 bases and 7 bases respectively, with 13 bases between them. Per germline, CDR1 ENHRY and CDR2 SYGVKD. The CDR3 region is CAISESPEQGNEQFF. CDR3 DNA: TGTGCCATCAGTGAGTCCCCGGAACAGGGAAATGAGCAGTTCTTC.

This chain connects TRBV7-8 to TRBJ1-3; 7 bases map to TRBD1. Trimming took 5 bases from V and 3 from J; bases not matched to a gene: 10. The CDR3 loop spans 16 amino acids. The germline gives CDR1 SGHVS, CDR2 FQNEAQ. CDR3 loop: CASSRGARGIGNTIYF. Here the CDR3 DNA reads TGTGCCAGCAGCCGCGGGGCCAGGGGGATTGGAAACACCATATATTTT.

In regard to this clone: A junction end diverges from the germline sequence, so it may reflect a read error. The chain uses TRBV2 and TRBJ2-6; weak D call: TRBD1 (5 bases). Germline V gene data show CDR1 as SNHLY and CDR2 as FYNNEI. The CDR3 consists of 16 residues. As DNA, the CDR3 is TGTGCCAGCAGTGAACGGTGGGGCTCTGGGGCCAACGGCCTGACTTTC. Residues: CASSERWGSGANGLTF. Complete variable domain (other parts from reference TRBV2 and TRBJ2-6): EPEVTQTPSHQVTQMGQEVILRCVPISNHLYFYWYRQILGQKVEFLVSFYNNEISEKSEIFDDQFSVERPDGSNFTLKIRSTKLEDSAMYFCASSERWGSGANGLTFGAGSRLTVL.

V usage is TRBV5-1 and J usage is TRBJ1-1; D remains ambiguous. Trimming shortened V by 4 bases and J by 4 bases, and 17 bases separated the two germline ends. Germline CDR1 and CDR2: SGHRS and YFSETQ. The CDR3 has 15 amino acids. The CDR3, as DNA: TGCGCCAGCAGCCCACCTGGGAGTGGAGCCACTGAAGCTTTCTTT. This sequence encodes CASSPPGSGATEAFF.

The chain links TRBV27 to TRBJ1-1; possible D gene TRBD1, 5 bases. Germline V gene lookup returns CDR1 MNHEY and CDR2 SMNVEV (reference sequence). This CDR3 has 16 residues. V gave up 5 bases and J gave up 4 bases, with 20 bases separating them. The CDR3 reads CASSPSGGRVITEAFF. Written as DNA, the CDR3 is TGTGCCAGCAGTCCTTCCGGGGGGAGGGTCATCACTGAAGCTTTCTTT.

The CDR3 bases are TGCGCCAGCAGCCAAGAAGGGCAGGGGGCTGGGGGCTACACCTTC. Its protein is CASSQEGQGAGGYTF. The chain couples TRBV4-1 to TRBJ1-2, with 8 bases aligning to TRBD1. Per the germline V gene, CDR1 is MGHRA and CDR2 is YSYEKL. The CDR3 totals 15 residues. Losses at the gene ends were 0 bases for V and 8 bases for J; bases not matched to a gene: 8.

This clone was counted a single time. CDR3 DNA sequence: TGTGCCAGCAGTCCAGGGACAGGGGTCACCGGGGAGCTGTTTTTT. It translates to CASSPGTGVTGELFF. V gene TRBV28 combines with J gene TRBJ2-2; TRBD1 aligns across 10 bases. The CDR3 sequence is 15 residues long. V shed 5 bases, J shed 4 bases, and the junction held 4 bases outside the gene matches. Germline assignment: CDR1 MDHEN and CDR2 SYDVKM.

The rearrangement joins TRBV18 to TRBJ1-3; no reliable D call. The CDR3 sequence is 15 residues long. Trimming stripped 5 bases from V and 0 bases from J, with 11 bases between. From germline, CDR1 is KGHSH and CDR2 LQKENI. This chain's CDR3 is CASSTDGNSGNTIYF. In DNA, the CDR3 is TGTGCCAGCTCAACTGACGGGAACTCTGGAAACACCATATATTTT.

The chain recombines TRBV27 with TRBJ1-6; 9 nucleotides agree with TRBD1. This CDR3 is built from 14 residues. V dropped 6 bases and J dropped 10; count of bases not matched to a gene: 7. Germline values: CDR1 MNHEY, CDR2 SMNVEV (reference sequence). The CDR3 loop is CASRVGTGRSPLHF. As DNA, the CDR3 is TGTGCCAGCAGAGTAGGGACAGGGAGATCACCCCTCCACTTT.

This clone has a handful of counts. V is TRBV6-6 and J is TRBJ1-3; no reliable D call. This CDR3 contains 14 residues. Germline values: CDR1 MNHNY, CDR2 SVGAGI (reference sequence). Trimming removed 8 bases at V and 3 bases at J, with 14 bases between. In nucleotides, the CDR3 is TGTGCCAGCCATGGACTGGAAAGTGGAAACACCATATATTTT. Translated, it gives CASHGLESGNTIYF.

The chain employs TRBV5-4 and TRBJ2-6, with D uncertain. The germline CDR1 and CDR2 sequences are SGHNT and YYREEE (reference sequence). The CDR3 contains 14 residues. Trimming removed 6 bases at V and 1 base at J, with 8 bases between. Here the CDR3 reads CASTPESGANVLTF. The CDR3 bases are TGTGCCAGCACCCCTGAGTCTGGGGCCAACGTCCTGACTTTC.

The V and J genes are TRBV6-4 and TRBJ2-3; maybe TRBD1 (5 bases). The germline gives CDR1 MRHNA, CDR2 SNTAGT. The CDR3 is 15 residues long. Trimming shortened V by 6 bases and J by 3 bases, and 16 bases separated the two germline ends. The CDR3 DNA reads TGTGCCAGCAGAATAGGGGCGGAAGAAACAGATACGCAGTATTTT. Its translation: CASRIGAEETDTQYF.

This rearrangement joins TRBV6-5 to TRBJ2-6; D gene ambiguous. V was trimmed by 2 bases and J by 2 bases, leaving 7 bases between them. CDR3 length: 15 residues. Germline V CDR1 and CDR2: MNHEY, SVGAGI. The CDR3: CASSYDRAGANVLTF. The CDR3, as DNA: TGTGCCAGCAGTTACGACCGGGCTGGGGCCAACGTCCTGACTTTC.

This rearrangement joins TRBV11-2 to TRBJ2-2, with D possibly being TRBD2 (6 bases). Per germline, CDR1 SGHAT and CDR2 FQNNGV. The V end lost 5 bases, the J end lost 1 base, and 11 bases lay between the germline ends. This CDR3 comprises 15 residues. CDR3 region: CASSHLEGNTGELFF. The DNA of the CDR3 is TGTGCCAGCAGCCACCTGGAGGGGAACACCGGGGAGCTGTTTTTT.

In nucleotides, the CDR3 is TGTGCCGGGGCCGACGGACAGGGAGTATTGAGGACTAATGAAAAACTGTTTTTT. It encodes CAGADGQGVLRTNEKLFF. The chain carries TRBV25-1 and TRBJ1-4, with 8 bases lining up with TRBD1. Germline CDR1 and CDR2: MGHDK and SYGVNS. The CDR3 totals 18 residues. J was trimmed by 2 bases and V by 11 bases; bases with no gene match: 19.